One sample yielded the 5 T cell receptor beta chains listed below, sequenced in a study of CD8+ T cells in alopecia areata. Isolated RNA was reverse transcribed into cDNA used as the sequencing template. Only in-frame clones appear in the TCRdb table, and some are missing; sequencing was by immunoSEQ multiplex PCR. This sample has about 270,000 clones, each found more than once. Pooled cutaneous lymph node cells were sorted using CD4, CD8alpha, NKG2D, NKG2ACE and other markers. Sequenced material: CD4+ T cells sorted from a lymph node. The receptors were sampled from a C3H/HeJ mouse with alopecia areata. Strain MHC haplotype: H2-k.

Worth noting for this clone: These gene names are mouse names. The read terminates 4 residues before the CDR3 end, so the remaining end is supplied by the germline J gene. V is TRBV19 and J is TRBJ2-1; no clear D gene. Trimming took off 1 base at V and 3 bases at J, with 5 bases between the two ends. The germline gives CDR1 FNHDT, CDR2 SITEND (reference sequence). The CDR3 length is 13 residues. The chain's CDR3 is CASSISIYAEQFF. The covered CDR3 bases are TGTGCCAGCAGTATATCAATCTATGCT.

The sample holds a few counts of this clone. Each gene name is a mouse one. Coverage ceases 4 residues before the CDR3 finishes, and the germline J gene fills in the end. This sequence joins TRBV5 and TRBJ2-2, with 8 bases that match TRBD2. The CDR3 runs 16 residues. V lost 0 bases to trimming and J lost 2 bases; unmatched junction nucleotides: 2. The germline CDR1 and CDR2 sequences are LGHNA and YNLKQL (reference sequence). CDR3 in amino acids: CASSQDGTGNTGQLYF. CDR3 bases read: TGTGCCAGCAGCCAAGACGGGACTGGCAACACCGGG.

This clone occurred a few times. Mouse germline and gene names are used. The CDR3 protein is CAWSLWGGEVFF. The CDR3 DNA, read in part, is TGTGCCTGGAGTCTCTGGGGGGGA. The gene calls are TRBV31 and TRBJ1-1; D is possibly TRBD1 (5 bases). The sequenced fragment ends 4 residues before the CDR3 boundary, so the rest is inferred from the germline J gene. Germline values: CDR1 GKSSPN, CDR2 SITVG. The CDR3 sequence is 12 residues long.

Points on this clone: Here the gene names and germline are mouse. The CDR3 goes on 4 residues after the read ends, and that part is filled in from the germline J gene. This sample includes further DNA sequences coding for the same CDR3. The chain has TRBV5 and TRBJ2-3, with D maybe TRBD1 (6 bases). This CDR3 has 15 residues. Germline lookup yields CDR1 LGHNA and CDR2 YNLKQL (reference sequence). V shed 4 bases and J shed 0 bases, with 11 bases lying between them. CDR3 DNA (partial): TGTGCCAGCAGCCCAGACAGGACTAGTGCAGAA. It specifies CASSPDRTSAE. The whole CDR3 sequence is CASSPDRTSAETLYF.

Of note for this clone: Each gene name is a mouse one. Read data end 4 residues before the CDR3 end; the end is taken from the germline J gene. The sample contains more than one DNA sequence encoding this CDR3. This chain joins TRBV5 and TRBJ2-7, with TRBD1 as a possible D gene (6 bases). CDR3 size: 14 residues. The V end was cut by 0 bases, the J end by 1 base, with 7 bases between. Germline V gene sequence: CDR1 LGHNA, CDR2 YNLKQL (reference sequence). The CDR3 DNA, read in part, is TGTGCCAGCAGCCAAGAGAGGGGGTCCTAT. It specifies CASSQERGSY. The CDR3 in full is CASSQERGSYEQYF.